This TCR beta chain was obtained from a study of T cell repertoires in cytomegalovirus infection. Overall study: CMV epitopes that were recently identified and HLA-C-restricted were used alongside well-studied HLA-B-restricted ones. Indicated by public TCR beta signatures were CMV infection and matching HLA type. Study findings and constraints: CMV carriers having the relevant HLA were flagged by cumulative public TCR beta family frequency. HLA-C-restricted CMV-specific TCR beta clonotypes prevailed in the ex vivo response.

There are a few counts of this clonotype. What it binds is unknown. Germline V gene data show CDR1 as SNHLY and CDR2 as FYNNEI. The CDR3 extends over 17 amino acids. Unmatched junction bases numbered 12, after V lost 2 bases and J lost 8 bases. From the reads, TCRdb called clonotypes with MiXCR, one entry per CDR3 protein. The sample lists 700,000 to 900,000 distinct CDR3 sequences; 25% to 30% were seen once. The sample in question was cultured CD8+ T cells from PBMCs, obtained from culture after CMV antigen stimulation. The receptor comes from a human donor in good health (CMV status not recorded). Some clones in this sample may be carry-over from other donors' samples. V usage is TRBV2 and J usage is TRBJ2-3; TRBD2 aligns across 11 bases. The DNA of the CDR3 is TGTGCCAGCAGTGAATTGGCTAGCGGGGGGAGGACGGGTACGCAGTATTTT. It specifies CASSELASGGRTGTQYF. Based on the CDR3 plus reference TRBV2 and TRBJ2-3, the full variable domain is EPEVTQTPSHQVTQMGQEVILRCVPISNHLYFYWYRQILGQKVEFLVSFYNNEISEKSEIFDDQFSVERPDGSNFTLKIRSTKLEDSAMYFCASSELASGGRTGTQYFGPGTRLTVL.